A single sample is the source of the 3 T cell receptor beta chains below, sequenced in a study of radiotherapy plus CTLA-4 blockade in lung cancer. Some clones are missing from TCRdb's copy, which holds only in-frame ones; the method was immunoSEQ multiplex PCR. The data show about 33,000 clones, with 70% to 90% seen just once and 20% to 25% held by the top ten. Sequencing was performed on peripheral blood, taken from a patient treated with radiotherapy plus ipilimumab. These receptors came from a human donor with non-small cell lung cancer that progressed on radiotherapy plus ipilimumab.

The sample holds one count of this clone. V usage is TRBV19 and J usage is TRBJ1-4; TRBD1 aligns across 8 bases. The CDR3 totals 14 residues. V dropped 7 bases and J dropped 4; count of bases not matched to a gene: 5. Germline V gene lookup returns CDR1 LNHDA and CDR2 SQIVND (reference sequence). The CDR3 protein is CASNFGQGNEKLFF. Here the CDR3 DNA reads TGTGCCAGTAACTTCGGACAGGGTAATGAAAAACTGTTTTTT. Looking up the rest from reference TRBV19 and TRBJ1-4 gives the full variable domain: DGGITQSPKYLFRKEGQNVTLSCEQNLNHDAMYWYRQDPGQGLRLIYYSQIVNDFQKGDIAEGYSVSREKKESFPLTVTSAQKNPTAFYLCASNFGQGNEKLFFGSGTQLSVL.

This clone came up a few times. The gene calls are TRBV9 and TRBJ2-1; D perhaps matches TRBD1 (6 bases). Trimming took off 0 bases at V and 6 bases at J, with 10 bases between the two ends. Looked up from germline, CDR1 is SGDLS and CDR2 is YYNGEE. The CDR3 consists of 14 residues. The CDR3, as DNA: TGTGCCAGCAGCGTAGGGGGGCGAGTCAATGAGCAGTTCTTC. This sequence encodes CASSVGGRVNEQFF.

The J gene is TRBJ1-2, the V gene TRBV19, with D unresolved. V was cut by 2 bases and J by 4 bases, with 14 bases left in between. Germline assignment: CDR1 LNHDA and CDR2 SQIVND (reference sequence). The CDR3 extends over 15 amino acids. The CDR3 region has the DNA TGTGCCAGTAGTATAACCCCACAGAACACCTATGGCTACACCTTC. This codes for CASSITPQNTYGYTF.